This T cell receptor beta chain is from a study of blood T cells in healthy people across ages. Study-level points and caveats: Higher diversity, along with more naive CD4+ cells, distinguished long-lived donors from aged donors. Naive T cell percentage showed a strong correlation with TCR beta diversity. Bulk PBMC profiling left naive and antigen-experienced comparisons inconclusive.

The CDR3 consists of 17 residues. Germline loops: CDR1 MDHEN, CDR2 SYDVKM. V was pared by 1 base and J by 0 bases, with 10 bases between. Each sample had at least 6.5 million PBMCs isolated. For the second PCR, which ran for 7 to 11 cycles, a sample-barcoded 5' primer and a J-beta primer mix were used. MiXCR was run by TCRdb on the 5' RACE reads, yielding one entry per CDR3 protein. Here the sample spans roughly 720,000 distinct CDR3 sequences, 53% being singletons. This clonotype turned up a few times. Its antigen remains unknown. Material for sequencing was blood. The J gene is TRBJ2-6, the V gene TRBV28; D may be TRBD1 (6 bases). This TCR derives from an elderly man in good health. CDR3 region: CASSLLGGISGANVLTF. DNA of the CDR3: TGTGCCAGCAGTTTATTAGGGGGAATCTCTGGGGCCAACGTCCTGACTTTC.